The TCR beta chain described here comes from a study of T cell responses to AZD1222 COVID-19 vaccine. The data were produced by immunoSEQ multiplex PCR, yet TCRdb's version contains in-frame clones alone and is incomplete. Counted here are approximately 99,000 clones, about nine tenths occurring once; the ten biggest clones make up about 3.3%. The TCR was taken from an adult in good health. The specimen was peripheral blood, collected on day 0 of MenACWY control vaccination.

The CDR3 reads CASSEHTSGANVLTF. The CDR3 region has the DNA TGTGCCAGCAGCGAACACACCTCTGGGGCCAACGTCCTGACTTTC. This sequence joins TRBV9 and TRBJ2-6, with no clear D. This CDR3 region has 15 residues. Per the germline V gene, CDR1 is SGDLS and CDR2 is YYNGEE. Trimming pared 3 bases from V and 0 bases from J, leaving 7 bases between.